This T cell receptor (beta chain) originates from a study of control samples from healthy donors and cancer patients. The method was immunoSEQ multiplex PCR; TCRdb's version includes in-frame clones alone and lacks a portion of them. The profile covers about 150,000 clones, with 94% appearing a single time and approximately 6% taken by the ten largest. Source material: blood. The receptor comes from a man aged 35 to 55 in good health.

The chain's CDR3 is CAWSVGISGNTIYF. In nucleotides, the CDR3 is TGTGCCTGGAGTGTAGGGATTTCTGGAAACACCATATATTTT. The genes are TRBV30 and TRBJ1-3; unclear D gene. The CDR3 is 14 amino acids. The germline V gene encodes CDR1 GTSNPN and CDR2 SVGIG (reference sequence). Trimming left V 0 bases short and J 1 base short, with 7 bases between.